This TCR beta chain was sequenced during a study of blood T cells in healthy people across ages. Looking at the study overall: Template switching recovered approximately one barcoded beta molecule for every two T cells.

PCR was performed a second time for 7 to 11 cycles using a sample-barcoded 5' primer and a J-beta primer mix. MiXCR was run by TCRdb on the 5' RACE reads, yielding one entry per CDR3 protein. The sample lists fewer than 1,000,000 distinct CDR3 sequences, 35% to 60% occurring once. V gave up 10 bases and J gave up 7 bases; unmatched junction bases: 11. The CDR3 sequence is 14 residues long. Germline V lookup: CDR1 MNHNY, CDR2 SVGAGI (reference sequence). Study-level results: Age showed a roughly linear inverse relationship with TCR beta diversity per million T cells.

The sample providers were healthy Caucasian people from Russia, aged roughly 6 to 95. As to this clonotype: Its antigen is still unknown.

The J gene is TRBJ1-5, the V gene TRBV6-6; 9 bases match TRBD1. The receptor comes from a man older than 75 in good health. Sequenced sample: blood. CDR3 nucleotides: TGTGCCACGAACACAGGGGGCAGAGAACAGCCCCAGCATTTT. Protein sequence: CATNTGGREQPQHF.